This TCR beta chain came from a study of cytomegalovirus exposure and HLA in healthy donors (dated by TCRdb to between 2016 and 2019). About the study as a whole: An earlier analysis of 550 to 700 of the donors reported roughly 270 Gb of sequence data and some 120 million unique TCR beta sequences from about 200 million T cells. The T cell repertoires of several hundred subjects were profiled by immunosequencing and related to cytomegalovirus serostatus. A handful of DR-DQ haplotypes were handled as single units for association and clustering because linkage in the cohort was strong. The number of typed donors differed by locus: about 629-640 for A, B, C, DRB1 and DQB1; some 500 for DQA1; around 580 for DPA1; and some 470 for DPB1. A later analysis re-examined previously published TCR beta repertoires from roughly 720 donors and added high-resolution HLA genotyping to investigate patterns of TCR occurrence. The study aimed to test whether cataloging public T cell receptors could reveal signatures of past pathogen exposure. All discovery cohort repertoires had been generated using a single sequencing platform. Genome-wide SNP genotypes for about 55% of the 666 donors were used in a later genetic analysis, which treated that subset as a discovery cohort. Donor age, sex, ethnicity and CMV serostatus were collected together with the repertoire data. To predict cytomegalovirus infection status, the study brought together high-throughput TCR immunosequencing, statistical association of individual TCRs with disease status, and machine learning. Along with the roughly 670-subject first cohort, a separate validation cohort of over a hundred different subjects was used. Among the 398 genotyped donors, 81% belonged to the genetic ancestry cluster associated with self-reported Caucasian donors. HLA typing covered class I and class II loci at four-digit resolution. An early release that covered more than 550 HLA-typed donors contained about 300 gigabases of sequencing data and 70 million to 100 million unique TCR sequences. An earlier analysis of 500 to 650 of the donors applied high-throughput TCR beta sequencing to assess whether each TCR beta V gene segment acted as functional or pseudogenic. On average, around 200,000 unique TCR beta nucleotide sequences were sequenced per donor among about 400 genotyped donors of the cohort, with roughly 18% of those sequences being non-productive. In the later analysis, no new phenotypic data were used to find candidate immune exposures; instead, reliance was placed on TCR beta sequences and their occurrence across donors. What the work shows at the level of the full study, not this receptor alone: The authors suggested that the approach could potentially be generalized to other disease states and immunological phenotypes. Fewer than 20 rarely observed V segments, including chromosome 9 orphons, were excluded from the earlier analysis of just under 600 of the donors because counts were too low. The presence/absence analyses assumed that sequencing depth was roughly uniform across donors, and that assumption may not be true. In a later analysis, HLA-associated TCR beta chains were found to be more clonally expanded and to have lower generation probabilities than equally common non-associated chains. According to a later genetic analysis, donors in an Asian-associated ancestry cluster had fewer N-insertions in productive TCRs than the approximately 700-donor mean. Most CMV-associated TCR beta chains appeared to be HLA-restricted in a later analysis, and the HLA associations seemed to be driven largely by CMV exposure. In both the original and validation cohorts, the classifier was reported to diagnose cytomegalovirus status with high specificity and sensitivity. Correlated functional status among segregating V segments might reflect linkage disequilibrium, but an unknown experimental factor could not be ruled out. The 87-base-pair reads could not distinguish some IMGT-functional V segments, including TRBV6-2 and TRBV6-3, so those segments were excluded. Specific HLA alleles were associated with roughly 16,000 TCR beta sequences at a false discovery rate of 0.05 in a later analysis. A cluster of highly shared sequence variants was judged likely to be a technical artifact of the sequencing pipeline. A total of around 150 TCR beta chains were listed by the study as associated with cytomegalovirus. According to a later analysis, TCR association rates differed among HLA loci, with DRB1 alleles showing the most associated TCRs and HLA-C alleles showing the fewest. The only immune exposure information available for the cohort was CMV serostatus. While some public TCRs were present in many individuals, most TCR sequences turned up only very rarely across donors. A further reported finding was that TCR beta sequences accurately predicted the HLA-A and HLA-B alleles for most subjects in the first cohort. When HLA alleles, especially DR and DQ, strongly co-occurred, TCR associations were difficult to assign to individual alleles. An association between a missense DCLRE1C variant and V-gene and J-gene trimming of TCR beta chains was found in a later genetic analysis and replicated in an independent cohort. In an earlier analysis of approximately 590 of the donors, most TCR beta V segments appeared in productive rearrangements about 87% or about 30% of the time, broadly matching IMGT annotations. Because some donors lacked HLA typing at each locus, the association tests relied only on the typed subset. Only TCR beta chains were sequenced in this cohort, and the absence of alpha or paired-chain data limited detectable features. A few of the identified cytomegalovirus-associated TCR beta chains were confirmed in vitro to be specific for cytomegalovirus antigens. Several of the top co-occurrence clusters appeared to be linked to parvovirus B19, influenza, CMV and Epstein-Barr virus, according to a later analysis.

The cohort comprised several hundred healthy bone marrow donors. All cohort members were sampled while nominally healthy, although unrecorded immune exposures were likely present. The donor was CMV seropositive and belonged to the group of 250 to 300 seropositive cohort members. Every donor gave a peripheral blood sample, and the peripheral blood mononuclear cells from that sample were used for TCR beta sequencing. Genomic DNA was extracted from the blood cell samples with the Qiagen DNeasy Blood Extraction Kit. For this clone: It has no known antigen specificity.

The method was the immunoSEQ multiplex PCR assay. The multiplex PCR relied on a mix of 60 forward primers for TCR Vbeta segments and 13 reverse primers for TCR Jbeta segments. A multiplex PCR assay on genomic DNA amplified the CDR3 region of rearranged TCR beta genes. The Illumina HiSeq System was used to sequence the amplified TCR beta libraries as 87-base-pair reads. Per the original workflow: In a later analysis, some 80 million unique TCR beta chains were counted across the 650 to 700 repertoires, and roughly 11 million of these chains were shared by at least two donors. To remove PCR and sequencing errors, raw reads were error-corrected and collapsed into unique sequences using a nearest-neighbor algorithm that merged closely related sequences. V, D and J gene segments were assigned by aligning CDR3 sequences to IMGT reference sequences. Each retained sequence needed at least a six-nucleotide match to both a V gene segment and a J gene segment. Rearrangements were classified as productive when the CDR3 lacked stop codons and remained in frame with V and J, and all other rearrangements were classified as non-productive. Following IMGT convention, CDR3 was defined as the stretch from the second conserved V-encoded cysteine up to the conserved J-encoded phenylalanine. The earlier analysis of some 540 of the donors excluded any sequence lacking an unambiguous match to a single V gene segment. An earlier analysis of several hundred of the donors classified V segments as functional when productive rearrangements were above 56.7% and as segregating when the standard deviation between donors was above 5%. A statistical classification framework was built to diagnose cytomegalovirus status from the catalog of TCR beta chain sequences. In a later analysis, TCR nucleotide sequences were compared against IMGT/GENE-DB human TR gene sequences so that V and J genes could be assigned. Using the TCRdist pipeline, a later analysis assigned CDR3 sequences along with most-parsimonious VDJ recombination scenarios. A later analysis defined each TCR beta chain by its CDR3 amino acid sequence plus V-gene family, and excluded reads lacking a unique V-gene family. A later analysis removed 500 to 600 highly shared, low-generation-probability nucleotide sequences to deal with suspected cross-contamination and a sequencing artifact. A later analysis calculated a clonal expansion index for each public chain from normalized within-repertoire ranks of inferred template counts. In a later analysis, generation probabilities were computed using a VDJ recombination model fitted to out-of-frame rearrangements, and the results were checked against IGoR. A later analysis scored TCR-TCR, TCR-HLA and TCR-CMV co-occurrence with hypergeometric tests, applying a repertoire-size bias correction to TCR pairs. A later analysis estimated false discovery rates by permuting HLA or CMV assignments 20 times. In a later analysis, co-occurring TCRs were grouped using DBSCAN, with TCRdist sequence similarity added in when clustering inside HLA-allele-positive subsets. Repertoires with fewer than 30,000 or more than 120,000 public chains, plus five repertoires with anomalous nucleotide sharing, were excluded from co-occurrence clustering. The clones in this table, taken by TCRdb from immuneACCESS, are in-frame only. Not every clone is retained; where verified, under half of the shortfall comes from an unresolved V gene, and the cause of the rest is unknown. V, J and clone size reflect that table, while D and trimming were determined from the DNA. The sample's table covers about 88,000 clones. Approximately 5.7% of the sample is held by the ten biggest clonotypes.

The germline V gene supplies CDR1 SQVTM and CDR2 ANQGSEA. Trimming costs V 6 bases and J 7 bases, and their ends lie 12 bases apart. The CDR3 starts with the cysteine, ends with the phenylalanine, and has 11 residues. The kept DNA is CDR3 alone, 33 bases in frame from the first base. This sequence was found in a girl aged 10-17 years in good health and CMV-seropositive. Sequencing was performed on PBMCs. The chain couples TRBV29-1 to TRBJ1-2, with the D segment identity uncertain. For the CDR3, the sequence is CSVRDEGGYTF. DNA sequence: TGCAGCGTGAGAGACGAGGGTGGCTACACCTTC.